This is a list of T cell receptor beta chains from one sample in a study of T cell responses to AZD1222 COVID-19 vaccine. The assay was immunoSEQ multiplex PCR, and TCRdb's table has in-frame clones only and misses some. The sample lists around 100,000 clones, roughly 90% occurring once. The source was peripheral blood, collected on day 0 of AZD1222 vaccination. These receptor sequences come from an adult in good health. Both conserved end residues are part of each CDR3. A D gene is named only where the DNA matches it firmly. The size entry is marked missing in some rows and otherwise reads once, few, many or a size class.

v_call	d_call	j_call	clone_size	cdr3_nt	cdr3_aa
TRBV12-3/TRBV12-4	.	TRBJ2-7	.	TGTGCCAGCAGTTTCCCCGGGGGCGAGCAGTACTTC	CASSFPGGEQYF
TRBV28	TRBD1	TRBJ1-5	.	TGTGCCAGCAGTTCCGACAGGGGCACATATAGCAATCAGCCCCAGCATTTT	CASSSDRGTYSNQPQHF
TRBV12-2	.	TRBJ2-5	.	TGTGCAAGTCGCACCAGACTAGCGGGAGGGTGGGAGACCCAGTACTTC	CASRTRLAGGWETQYF
TRBV7-2	TRBD2	TRBJ2-1	.	TGTGCCAGCAGCGTTCAGGGAGGGCTCAATGAGCAGTTCTTC	CASSVQGGLNEQFF
TRBV11-2	TRBD2	TRBJ2-7	.	TGTGCCAGCAGCCAGAGGGGGGTAGCGGGGTTCAACGAGCAGTACTTC	CASSQRGVAGFNEQYF
TRBV9	.	TRBJ2-1	.	TGTGCCAGCAGCGTTGGGGAGGGGGGACTGGGCTTTCGTGAGCAGTTCTTC	CASSVGEGGLGFREQFF
TRBV11-1	.	TRBJ2-3	.	TGTGCCAGCAGCTTACTCCTCCGGGTCACAGATACGCAGTATTTT	CASSLLLRVTDTQYF
TRBV29-1	.	TRBJ2-1	.	TGCAGCGTTCCTCCGGGGCAAACAACGCACAATGAGCAGTTCTTC	CSVPPGQTTHNEQFF
TRBV27	.	TRBJ1-6	.	TGTGCCAGCAGTTTCGAGGGACGGGGTTCACCCCTCCACTTT	CASSFEGRGSPLHF
TRBV12-3/TRBV12-4	.	TRBJ2-1	.	TGTGCCAGCAGTCCGGGACTGGTGAATGAGCAGTTCTTC	CASSPGLVNEQFF
TRBV2	TRBD2	TRBJ2-5	.	TGTGCCAGCGACGCAGAGGGAGGGTCCGGGGAGACCCAGTACTTC	CASDAEGGSGETQYF
TRBV7-9	TRBD1	TRBJ1-5	few	TGTGCCAGCAGCCAGGCGACAGGGGATCAGCCCCAGCATTTT	CASSQATGDQPQHF
TRBV19	.	TRBJ1-4	.	TGTGCCAGTAGTATAGACAGGGGCCGCGTAAAACTGTTTTTT	CASSIDRGRVKLFF
TRBV5-1	.	TRBJ2-1	.	TGCGCCAGCAGCTTGAGCCTCTACAATGAGCAGTTCTTC	CASSLSLYNEQFF
TRBV7-2	.	TRBJ2-7	.	TGTGCCAGCAGCTTACAAAACTACGAGCAGTACTTC	CASSLQNYEQYF
TRBV6-5	.	TRBJ2-7	.	TGTGCCAGCAGTTCAACTAGTTCCCCCTACGAGCAGTACTTC	CASSSTSSPYEQYF
TRBV7-9	.	TRBJ1-5	.	TGTGCCAGCAGTATAGGGGTCGGTTCCAATCAGCCCCAGCATTTT	CASSIGVGSNQPQHF
TRBV20-1	TRBD2	TRBJ2-7	.	TGCAGTGCTAGTCAGTCAGCGGGGACGGGGGAGCAGTACTTC	CSASQSAGTGEQYF
TRBV29-1	.	TRBJ1-1	.	TGCAGCGTCCCGGGACATAGGACTGAAGCTTTCTTT	CSVPGHRTEAFF
TRBV9	.	TRBJ1-3	.	TGTGCCAGCAGCGTTAGGGTTTCTGGAAACACCATATATTTT	CASSVRVSGNTIYF
TRBV9	.	TRBJ1-5	.	TGTGCCAGCAGCGCATACGGGGGGAGTCAGCCCCAGCATTTT	CASSAYGGSQPQHF
TRBV28	TRBD1	TRBJ2-7	.	TGTGCCAGCAGTTTAGGGACAGCCCTTCACGAGCAGTACTTC	CASSLGTALHEQYF
TRBV7-9	.	TRBJ2-4	.	TGTGCCAGCAGCTTAGATACTGTAGCCAAAAACATTCAGTACTTC	CASSLDTVAKNIQYF
TRBV5-1	.	TRBJ2-3	.	TGCGCCAGCAGCTCCCCCGAGGGGGCAGATACGCAGTATTTT	CASSSPEGADTQYF
TRBV4-1	.	TRBJ1-2	.	TGCGCCAGCAGCCAAGATGGCGGCAGGGCCGTGGGCTACACCTTC	CASSQDGGRAVGYTF
TRBV7-2	.	TRBJ2-3	.	TGTGCCAGCAGCTCCCTTGCAGATACGCAGTATTTT	CASSSLADTQYF
TRBV7-2	TRBD2	TRBJ2-3	.	TGTGCCAGCAGCTTCGGGGGGGGCACAGATACGCAGTATTTT	CASSFGGGTDTQYF
TRBV2	TRBD2	TRBJ2-5	.	TGTGCCAGCGGGGCTAGCGGGGGGTTTGAAGAGACCCAGTACTTC	CASGASGGFEETQYF
TRBV7-9	TRBD1	TRBJ1-4	.	TGTGCCAGCAGCCTAGGACAGGGGTCTTTGGGATTT	CASSLGQGSLGF
TRBV6-1	.	TRBJ1-1	.	TGTGCCAGCAGTGAAGGGGGGGCAGGCACTGAAGCTTTCTTT	CASSEGGAGTEAFF
TRBV11-3	TRBD1	TRBJ1-1	few	TGTGCCAGCAGCTACCGTCCGGGACAGGGGGCAGGAAACACTGAAGCTTTCTTT	CASSYRPGQGAGNTEAFF
TRBV19	.	TRBJ1-2	.	TGTGCCAGTAGTATACTCCAGGACAAAGTTAAAGGCTACACCTTC	CASSILQDKVKGYTF
TRBV7-6	TRBD2	TRBJ2-2	.	TGTGCCAGCACCCAAAGCGGGGACACCGGGGAGCTGTTTTTT	CASTQSGDTGELFF
TRBV5-6	.	TRBJ2-1	.	TGTGCCAGCAGCTTGGGGAGTGGACTCTTATCCTACAATGAGCAGTTCTTC	CASSLGSGLLSYNEQFF
TRBV29-1	.	TRBJ2-7	once	TGCAGCGTTGAAGCGGGCGGTTACGAGCAGTACTTC	CSVEAGGYEQYF
TRBV18	.	TRBJ1-6	.	TGTGCCAGCTCACAGGGTGTGGGGATCTATAATTCACCCCTCCACTTT	CASSQGVGIYNSPLHF
TRBV20-1	TRBD2	TRBJ2-7	.	TGCAGTGCTAGTCCTCTTTTGCTAGCGGGCTTATTCGAGCAGTACTTC	CSASPLLLAGLFEQYF
TRBV28	.	TRBJ2-7	.	TGTGCCAGCACCAAGGCATACGAGCAGTACTTC	CASTKAYEQYF
TRBV27	.	TRBJ2-5	.	TGTGCCAGCAGTTTTAAAAGGAGCTATCAAGAGACCCAGTACTTC	CASSFKRSYQETQYF
TRBV15	.	TRBJ1-2	.	TGTGCCACCAGCAGAGGACAGCGAGCTAACTATGGCTACACCTTC	CATSRGQRANYGYTF
TRBV2	.	TRBJ1-6	.	TGTGCCAGCAGTGTTAACACAGGGTCTAGTCCCTATAATTCACCCCTCCACTTT	CASSVNTGSSPYNSPLHF
TRBV2	.	TRBJ2-7	.	TGTGCCAGCAGTTGGGCCTTCTCCTACGAGCAGTACTTC	CASSWAFSYEQYF
TRBV6-5	TRBD1	TRBJ2-7	.	TGTGCCAGCAGTTACCACAGGACAGGGCAATACGAGCAGTACTTC	CASSYHRTGQYEQYF
TRBV4-3	TRBD2	TRBJ2-1	.	TGCGCCAGCAGCCTCTTAGCGGGGGAAGCTTACAATGAGCAGTTCTTC	CASSLLAGEAYNEQFF
TRBV9	.	TRBJ1-6	.	TGTGCCAGCAGCGTAGGGCCCACCATTAATTCACCCCTCCACTTT	CASSVGPTINSPLHF
TRBV7-3	TRBD2	TRBJ2-7	once	TGTGCCAGCAGCCCTGGACTAGCGGAGGGGGACGAGCAGTACTTC	CASSPGLAEGDEQYF
TRBV7-3	TRBD1	TRBJ1-1	.	TGTGCCAGCAGCTTGACAGGGGTGAACACTGAAGCTTTCTTT	CASSLTGVNTEAFF
TRBV5-6	.	TRBJ2-7	.	TGTGCCAGCAGCTTTTCCCCAACAGCGCCCTACGAGCAGTACTTC	CASSFSPTAPYEQYF
TRBV7-9	.	TRBJ2-1	.	TGTGCCAGCAGCTCCACCCAAGCAGGGACACTCTACAATGAGCAGTTCTTC	CASSSTQAGTLYNEQFF
TRBV6-2/TRBV6-3	.	TRBJ1-5	.	TGTGCCAGCAGTTACTGGGGTAGGGATCAGCCCCAGCATTTT	CASSYWGRDQPQHF
TRBV7-8	.	TRBJ1-3	.	TGTGCCAGCAGCTTAACGGGGATCGGAAACACCATATATTTT	CASSLTGIGNTIYF
TRBV7-9	TRBD1	TRBJ2-3	.	TGTGCCAGCAGCTCGGACAGGGCAATAGCAGATACGCAGTATTTT	CASSSDRAIADTQYF
TRBV7-3	TRBD1	TRBJ2-1	.	TGTGCCAGCAGCGAGACAGGGGATCCCCGCTACAATGAGCAGTTCTTC	CASSETGDPRYNEQFF